Sequencing of this T cell receptor beta chain was carried out in a study of cytomegalovirus exposure and HLA in healthy donors. Points from the study as a whole: An analysis was carried out later, and it reportedly showed fewer N-insertions in an Asian-associated ancestry cluster than the approximately 700-donor mean.

Germline-derived CDR1 and CDR2 are SGDLS and YYNGEE. The V gene lost 0 bases and the J gene lost 0 bases, with 10 bases spanning the gap. The CDR3 loop spans 16 amino acids. Primers: 60 Vbeta forward and 13 Jbeta reverse. Produced via immunoSEQ multiplex PCR; TCRdb's table is partial and in-frame only. The sample gives roughly 100,000 clones, 75% to 90% of which show up once; about 3.7% is in the top ten. This clone was observed a single time. The antigen is undetermined. The gene calls are TRBV9 and TRBJ2-4, with a possible D match to TRBD2 (6 bases). What was sequenced was PBMCs. This receptor was identified in a man aged 30 to 39 in good health and CMV-seronegative. The chain's CDR3 is CASSVGRREAKNIQYF. CDR3 coding DNA: TGTGCCAGCAGCGTAGGAAGGCGGGAAGCCAAAAACATTCAGTACTTC.